The entry that follows covers one T cell receptor beta chain sequence. The sample comes from a study of blood T cell repertoires in COVID-19. As for the study in general: From the United States, Italy and Spain came samples of acute and convalescent COVID-19. T cells, B-cell-depleted T cells, or PBMCs supplied cDNA or gDNA.

Germline values: CDR1 SGHAT, CDR2 FQNNGV. Trimming removed 7 bases at V and 6 bases at J, with 18 bases between. This CDR3 region has 14 residues. Methods used by the authors: It was from reference gene primer amplification that nucleated cell counts were estimated. Libraries were prepared by immunoSEQ multiplex PCR; TCRdb keeps only in-frame clonotypes and omits some of them. That table gives V, J and clone size, and the DNA gave D and trimming. The sample consists of 95,000 to 110,000 clones, just over 90% of them appearing once. Sequenced sample: peripheral blood. This rearrangement joins TRBV11-2 to TRBJ2-5; D is possibly TRBD2 (7 bases). This TCR derives from a woman in her 30s with acute or convalescent COVID-19. The DNA of the CDR3 is TGTGCCAGCACCCTAGGGGGGGGCAGGAAGACCCAGTACTTC. This sequence encodes CASTLGGGRKTQYF.